Ten or more counts support the clone carrying this T cell receptor (beta chain). This CDR3 contains 13 residues. Trimming at V came to 5 bases and at J to 9 bases, leaving 6 bases not matched to a gene. Germline V gene sequence: CDR1 LGHNT, CDR2 FRNRAP. Researchers amplified the TCR beta CDR3 regions from RNA transcripts. The HTBI primer set served for first-round RT-PCR of the TCR CDR3. From the multiplex PCR reads, TCRdb called clonotypes with MiXCR, one entry per CDR3 protein. This table holds around 390,000 distinct CDR3 sequences, 13% to 15% found once. The data originate from a study of T cells in Graves' hyperthyroidism and ophthalmopathy.

The sequence was collected from a woman aged 25 to 39 with Graves' ophthalmopathy. The sample was blood. The chain couples TRBV12-5 to TRBJ2-1; 8 bases are a match to TRBD1. The CDR3 DNA is TGTGCTAGTGGTACCTCAGGGGGCTCTGAGCAGTTCTTC. It encodes CASGTSGGSEQFF.